This entry lists 19 T cell receptor beta chains sequenced from one sample in a study of spatial heterogeneity in lung cancer. Notes on the study in general: Tumor mutation counts were tracked by expanded intratumoral alpha and beta TCR counts.

TCRdb re-called the 5' RACE reads through MiXCR, storing one row per CDR3 protein. Of more than 950 distinct CDR3 sequences listed, around 16% are singletons. Antigens for these TCRs are unknown. Time point denoted: sample taken at primary tumor resection. The sample here was lung tumor tissue, taken at surgery. These receptors came from a male donor with early-stage non-small cell lung cancer.

This clonotype qualifies as medium-sized (0.01 to 0.1%). The rearrangement links TRBV11-1 to TRBJ2-2; 8 bases align to TRBD1. Per the germline V gene, CDR1 is SGHAT and CDR2 is FQDESV (reference sequence). CDR3 length equals 15 residues. Trimming removed 5 bases from V and 5 bases from J; junction bases left unmatched: 7. CDR3 sequence reads: CASSPGQGMTGELFF. DNA for the CDR3: TGTGCCAGCAGCCCAGGACAGGGAATGACCGGGGAGCTGTTTTTT.

This clonotype is classed as large. This rearrangement joins TRBV23-1 to TRBJ2-5, with 9 bases identical to TRBD1. TRBV23-1 is reported as an ORF; its role is uncertain. This CDR3 is built from 17 residues. V dropped 2 bases and J dropped 5; count of bases not matched to a gene: 12. CDR3 in amino acids: CASSQKQGAYTQETQYF. CDR3 DNA sequence: TGCGCCAGCAGTCAAAAACAGGGGGCCTACACGCAGGAGACCCAGTACTTC.

This clonotype is large. The V and J genes are TRBV30 and TRBJ2-7; D perhaps matches TRBD2 (6 bases). Germline-derived CDR1 and CDR2 are GTSNPN and SVGIG (reference sequence). The germline V and J ends were trimmed by 3 bases and 1 base, with 10 bases remaining between them. The CDR3 extends over 13 amino acids. CDR3: CAWSGGPSYEQYF. DNA of the CDR3: TGTGCCTGGAGCGGGGGACCGTCCTACGAGCAGTACTTC.

This clonotype has just a few counts. The chain employs TRBV20-1 and TRBJ1-5; TRBD1 aligns across 8 bases. The V gene end was trimmed by 1 base and the J gene end by 2 bases; junction bases not matched to a gene: 10. The germline gives CDR1 DFQATT, CDR2 SNEGSKA (reference sequence). This CDR3 comprises 17 residues. The CDR3: CSARGLGQGRGNQPQHF. The CDR3 region has the DNA TGCAGTGCTAGAGGCCTTGGACAGGGACGGGGCAATCAGCCCCAGCATTTT.

This chain connects TRBV20-1 to TRBJ2-3, with a weak D call TRBD2 (6 bases). V was pared by 0 bases and J by 4 bases, with 11 bases between. The germline V gene encodes CDR1 DFQATT and CDR2 SNEGSKA (reference sequence). The CDR3 has 14 amino acids. Here the CDR3 reads CSAREAGRSDTQYF. As DNA, the CDR3 is TGCAGTGCTAGAGAGGCGGGGAGATCAGATACGCAGTATTTT.

This clonotype is medium-sized. V usage is TRBV28 and J usage is TRBJ2-5; 10 bases fit TRBD1. The CDR3 has 16 residues. The V gene's germline CDR1 is MDHEN and CDR2 SYDVKM. Trimming at V came to 7 bases and at J to 0 bases, leaving 8 bases not matched to a gene. The CDR3 nucleotides are TGTGCCAGCACTATTACGGGGACAGGGGACCAAGAGACCCAGTACTTC. Its protein is CASTITGTGDQETQYF.

The sample holds many counts of this clonotype. The chain employs TRBV20-1 and TRBJ1-2, with D uncertain. CDR1 and CDR2 (germline): DFQATT, SNEGSKA (reference sequence). The CDR3 totals 15 residues. Deletions cut 7 bases from V and 6 bases from J, with 24 bases between. The CDR3 DNA reads TGCAGTGTCCTAGCAGGATTCGGCAGACTAAATGGCTACACCTTC. Amino acids: CSVLAGFGRLNGYTF.

This clonotype was seen more than once but under ten times. CDR3 region: CASSLGNRPATDTQYF. The CDR3 DNA sequence: TGTGCCAGCAGCCTTGGGAACCGACCAGCCACAGATACGCAGTATTTT. V usage is TRBV7-3 and J usage is TRBJ2-3; no clear D gene. Trimming pared 5 bases from V and 2 bases from J, leaving 17 bases between. CDR1 and CDR2 (germline): SGHTA, FQGTGA. The CDR3 has 16 residues.

The chain joins TRBV11-3 to TRBJ2-2; TRBD1 might be the D (5 bases). From germline, CDR1 is SGHNT and CDR2 YENEEA. The CDR3 is made up of 17 amino acids. Trimming cost V 1 base and J 3 bases, with 15 bases left between them. The DNA for the CDR3 is TGTGCCAGCAGCTTAGTGGGGCCAGGGATTGACACCGGGGAGCTGTTTTTT. This encodes CASSLVGPGIDTGELFF.

CDR3 in amino acids: CASSRDRVTDTQYF. DNA of the CDR3: TGTGCCAGCAGCCGGGACAGGGTCACAGATACGCAGTATTTT. V is TRBV7-6 and J is TRBJ2-3; 9 bases line up with TRBD1. The CDR3 runs 14 residues. Looked up from germline, CDR1 is SGHVS and CDR2 is FNYEAQ. V was pared by 5 bases and J by 2 bases, with 2 bases of the junction left unmatched.

This clonotype is large. V is TRBV6-1 and J is TRBJ2-4; D unclear. Trimming cost V 6 bases and J 6 bases, with 9 bases left between them. The CDR3 is 12 residues long. Germline CDR1 and CDR2: MNHNS and SASEGT. CDR3 sequence reads: CASRSDGNIQYF. The CDR3 DNA is TGTGCCAGCAGATCGGACGGAAACATTCAGTACTTC.

This clonotype ranks as medium-sized (0.01 to 0.1%). CDR3 sequence: CSASEGQGSKTQYF. In DNA form, the CDR3 reads TGCAGTGCTTCTGAGGGACAGGGCTCGAAGACCCAGTACTTC. The chain has TRBV20-1 and TRBJ2-5, with 9 bases aligning to TRBD1. Germline V gene lookup returns CDR1 DFQATT and CDR2 SNEGSKA (reference sequence). CDR3 length: 14 residues. J was trimmed by 6 bases and V by 5 bases; bases with no gene match: 10.

This clonotype is deemed medium-sized. V and J are TRBV7-9 and TRBJ2-3; 9 nucleotides match TRBD2. Germline V gene sequence: CDR1 SEHNR, CDR2 FQNEAQ (reference sequence). V was pared by 4 bases and J by 3 bases, with 5 bases of the junction left unmatched. The CDR3 is 15 residues long. The CDR3 region is CASSSKTSGTDTQYF. The CDR3 nucleotides are TGTGCCAGCAGCTCGAAGACTAGCGGTACAGATACGCAGTATTTT.

CDR3 in DNA: TGCGCCAGCAGCTTGGAAGGGGGTCACACTGAAGCTTTCTTT. It is translated as CASSLEGGHTEAFF. This rearrangement joins TRBV5-1 to TRBJ1-1, with a tentative D call TRBD1 (6 bases). Germline CDR1 and CDR2: SGHRS and YFSETQ. Trimming pared 0 bases from V and 3 bases from J, leaving 9 bases between. This CDR3 comprises 14 residues.

The chain recombines TRBV2 with TRBJ2-7, with D possibly TRBD2 on 5 matching bases. V shed 6 bases and J shed 4 bases, with 19 bases lying between them. The CDR3 is 15 residues long. The germline gives CDR1 SNHLY, CDR2 FYNNEI. The CDR3 protein is CASREAGTTSYEQYF. In DNA, the CDR3 is TGTGCCAGCAGGGAGGCAGGTACTACAAGTTACGAGCAGTACTTC. Full variable domain (remainder filled in from reference TRBV2 and TRBJ2-7): EPEVTQTPSHQVTQMGQEVILRCVPISNHLYFYWYRQILGQKVEFLVSFYNNEISEKSEIFDDQFSVERPDGSNFTLKIRSTKLEDSAMYFCASREAGTTSYEQYFGPGTRLTVT.

This clonotype is judged medium-sized (0.01 to 0.1%). V is TRBV5-1 and J is TRBJ2-3; unclear D gene. Germline CDR1 SGHRS, CDR2 YFSETQ. The V gene lost 0 bases and the J gene lost 1 base, with 6 bases spanning the gap. The CDR3 loop spans 14 amino acids. CDR3 sequence reads: CASSLDQGTDTQYF. The DNA of the CDR3 is TGCGCCAGCAGCTTGGACCAGGGCACAGATACGCAGTATTTT.

In this sample, this clonotype turned up a few times. The rearrangement uses TRBV6-1 and TRBJ2-5, with D possibly matching TRBD2 (5 bases). The V end was cut by 1 base, the J end by 4 bases, with 19 bases between. Germline V gene sequence: CDR1 MNHNS, CDR2 SASEGT. The CDR3 is 17 amino acids. The CDR3 region is CASSEESQLVGGETQYF. The CDR3 DNA follows: TGTGCCAGCAGTGAAGAATCCCAACTAGTAGGCGGAGAGACCCAGTACTTC.

By sample share, this clonotype is large. V usage is TRBV6-2 or TRBV6-3 and J usage is TRBJ1-3; TRBD1 matches at 9 bases. After removal of 1 base from V and 2 bases from J, the junction contained 3 bases not matched to a gene. Germline V CDR1 and CDR2: MNHEY, SVGEGT. The CDR3 sequence is 16 residues long. The CDR3 here is CASSYYGQGTGNTIYF. The CDR3 DNA reads TGTGCCAGCAGTTACTACGGACAGGGGACTGGAAACACCATATATTTT.

This clonotype was detected ten times or more. The chain is built from TRBV6-2 or TRBV6-3 and TRBJ1-1; D call uncertain. The V gene lost 6 bases and the J gene lost 6 bases, with 8 bases spanning the gap. Germline V CDR1 and CDR2: MNHEY, SVGEGT. The CDR3 loop spans 11 amino acids. CDR3 loop: CASSQGAEAFF. DNA of the CDR3: TGTGCCAGCAGCCAAGGAGCTGAAGCTTTCTTT.